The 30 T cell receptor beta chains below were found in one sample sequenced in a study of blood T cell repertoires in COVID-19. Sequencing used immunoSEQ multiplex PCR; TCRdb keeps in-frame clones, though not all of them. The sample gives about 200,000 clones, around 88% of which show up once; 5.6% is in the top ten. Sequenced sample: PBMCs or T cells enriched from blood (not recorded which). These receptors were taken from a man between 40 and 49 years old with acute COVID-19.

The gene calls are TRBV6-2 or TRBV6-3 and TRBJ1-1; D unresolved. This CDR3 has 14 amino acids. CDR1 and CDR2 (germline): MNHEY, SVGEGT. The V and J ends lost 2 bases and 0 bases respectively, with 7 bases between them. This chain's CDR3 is CASSYRAMNTEAFF. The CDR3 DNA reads TGTGCCAGCAGTTACCGAGCAATGAACACTGAAGCTTTCTTT.

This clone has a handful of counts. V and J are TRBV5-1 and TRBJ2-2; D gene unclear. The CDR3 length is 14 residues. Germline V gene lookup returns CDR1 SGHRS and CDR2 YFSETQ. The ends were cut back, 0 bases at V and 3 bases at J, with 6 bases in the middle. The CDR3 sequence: CASSLGLDTGELFF. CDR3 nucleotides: TGCGCCAGCAGCTTGGGACTTGACACCGGGGAGCTGTTTTTT.

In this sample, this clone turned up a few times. The chain's CDR3 is CASSLKPGQAGVAQHF. CDR3 sequence (DNA): TGCGCCAGCAGCCTAAAACCGGGACAGGCTGGGGTGGCCCAGCATTTT. The chain is built from TRBV5-1 and TRBJ1-5, with TRBD1 matching over 8 bases. Germline CDR1 is SGHRS and CDR2 is YFSETQ. The CDR3 is 16 amino acids. With V trimmed by 4 bases and J by 11 bases, 17 bases remained unmatched.

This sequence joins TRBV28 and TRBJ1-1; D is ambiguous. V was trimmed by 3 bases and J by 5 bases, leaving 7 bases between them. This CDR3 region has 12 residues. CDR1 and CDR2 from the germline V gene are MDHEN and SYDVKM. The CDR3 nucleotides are TGTGCCAGCAGTTTGGCTCGTACTGAAGCTTTCTTT. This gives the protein CASSLARTEAFF. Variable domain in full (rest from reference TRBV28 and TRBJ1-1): DVKVTQSSRYLVKRTGEKVFLECVQDMDHENMFWYRQDPGLGLRLIYFSYDVKMKEKGDIPEGYSVSREKKERFSLILESASTNQTSMYLCASSLARTEAFFGQGTRLTVV.

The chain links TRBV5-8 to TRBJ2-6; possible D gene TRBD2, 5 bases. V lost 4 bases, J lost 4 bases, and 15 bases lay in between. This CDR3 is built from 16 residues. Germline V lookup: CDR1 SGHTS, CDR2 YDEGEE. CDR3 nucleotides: TGTGCCAGCAGCCGGAGGAAACCCGGCGGGGCCAACGTCCTGACTTTC. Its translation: CASSRRKPGGANVLTF.

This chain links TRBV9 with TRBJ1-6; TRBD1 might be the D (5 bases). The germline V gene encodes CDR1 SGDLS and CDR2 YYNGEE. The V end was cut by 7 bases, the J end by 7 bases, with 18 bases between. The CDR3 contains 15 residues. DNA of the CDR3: TGTGCCAGCGGCCGGGGGGGGGACTGGAATTCACCCCTCCACTTT. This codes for CASGRGGDWNSPLHF.

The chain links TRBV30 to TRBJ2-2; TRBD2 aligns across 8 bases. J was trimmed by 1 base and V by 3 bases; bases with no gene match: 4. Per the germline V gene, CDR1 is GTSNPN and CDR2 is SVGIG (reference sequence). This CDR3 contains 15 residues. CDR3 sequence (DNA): TGTGCCTGGAGGGGCGGGAGGAGGAACACCGGGGAGCTGTTTTTT. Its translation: CAWRGGRRNTGELFF.

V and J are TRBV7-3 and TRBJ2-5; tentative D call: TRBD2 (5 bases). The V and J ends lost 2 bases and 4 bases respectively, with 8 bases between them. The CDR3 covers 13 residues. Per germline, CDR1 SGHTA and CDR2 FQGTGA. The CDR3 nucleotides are TGTGCCAGCAGCTTATCACTAGGAGAGACCCAGTACTTC. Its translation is CASSLSLGETQYF. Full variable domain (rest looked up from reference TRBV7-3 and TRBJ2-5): GAGVSQTPSNKVTEKGKYVELRCDPISGHTALYWYRQSLGQGPEFLIYFQGTGAADDSGLPNDRFFAVRPEGSVSTLKIQRTERGDSAVYLCASSLSLGETQYFGPGTRLLVL.

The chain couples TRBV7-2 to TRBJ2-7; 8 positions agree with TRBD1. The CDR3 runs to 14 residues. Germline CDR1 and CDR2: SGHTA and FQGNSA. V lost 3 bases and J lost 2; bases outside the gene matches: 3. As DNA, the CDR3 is TGTGCCAGCAGCTTCCCACAGGGGGCCTACGAGCAGTACTTC. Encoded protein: CASSFPQGAYEQYF.

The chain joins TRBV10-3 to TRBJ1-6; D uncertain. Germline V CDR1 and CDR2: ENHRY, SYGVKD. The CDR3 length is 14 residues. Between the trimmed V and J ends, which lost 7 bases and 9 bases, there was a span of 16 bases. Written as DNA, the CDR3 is TGTGCCATCACTGCCGAGGGCGAGGGTTCACCCCTCCACTTT. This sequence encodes CAITAEGEGSPLHF.

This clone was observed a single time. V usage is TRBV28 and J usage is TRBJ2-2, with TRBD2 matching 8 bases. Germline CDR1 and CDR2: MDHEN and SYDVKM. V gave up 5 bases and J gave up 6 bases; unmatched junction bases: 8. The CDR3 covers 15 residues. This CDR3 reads CASSGLAGVPGELFF. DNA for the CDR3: TGTGCCAGCAGTGGGCTAGCGGGTGTCCCCGGGGAGCTGTTTTTT. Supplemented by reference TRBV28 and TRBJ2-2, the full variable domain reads DVKVTQSSRYLVKRTGEKVFLECVQDMDHENMFWYRQDPGLGLRLIYFSYDVKMKEKGDIPEGYSVSREKKERFSLILESASTNQTSMYLCASSGLAGVPGELFFGEGSRLTVL.

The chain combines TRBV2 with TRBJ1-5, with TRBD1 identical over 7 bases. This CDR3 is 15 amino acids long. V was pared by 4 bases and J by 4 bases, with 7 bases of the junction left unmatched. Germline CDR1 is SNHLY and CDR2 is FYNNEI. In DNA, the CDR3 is TGTGCCAGCAGTGGGGACAGAGAACAGAATCAGCCCCAGCATTTT. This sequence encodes CASSGDREQNQPQHF.

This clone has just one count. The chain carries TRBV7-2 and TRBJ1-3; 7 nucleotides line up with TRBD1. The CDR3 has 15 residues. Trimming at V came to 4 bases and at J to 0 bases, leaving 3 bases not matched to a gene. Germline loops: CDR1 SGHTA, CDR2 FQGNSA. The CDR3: CASSSTGNSGNTIYF. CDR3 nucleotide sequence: TGTGCCAGCAGCTCGACAGGGAACTCTGGAAACACCATATATTTT.

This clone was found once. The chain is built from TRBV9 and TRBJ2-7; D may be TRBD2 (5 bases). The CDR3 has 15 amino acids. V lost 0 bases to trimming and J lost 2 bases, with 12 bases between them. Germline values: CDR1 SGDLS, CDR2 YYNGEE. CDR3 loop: CASSVGEAAAYEQYF. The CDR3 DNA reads TGTGCCAGCAGCGTAGGTGAAGCGGCAGCCTACGAGCAGTACTTC.

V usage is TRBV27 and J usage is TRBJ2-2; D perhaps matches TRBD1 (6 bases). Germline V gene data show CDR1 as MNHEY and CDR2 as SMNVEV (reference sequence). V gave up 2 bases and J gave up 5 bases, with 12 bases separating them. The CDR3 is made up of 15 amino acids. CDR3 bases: TGTGCCAGCAGTTTAAGCCAGGGGTTAACCGGGGAGCTGTTTTTT. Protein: CASSLSQGLTGELFF.

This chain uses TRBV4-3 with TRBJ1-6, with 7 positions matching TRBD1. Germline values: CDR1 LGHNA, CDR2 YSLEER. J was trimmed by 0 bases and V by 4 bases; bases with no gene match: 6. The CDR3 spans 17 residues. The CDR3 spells CASSLGTAPSYNSPLHF. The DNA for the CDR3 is TGCGCCAGCAGCCTCGGGACAGCTCCCTCCTATAATTCACCCCTCCACTTT.

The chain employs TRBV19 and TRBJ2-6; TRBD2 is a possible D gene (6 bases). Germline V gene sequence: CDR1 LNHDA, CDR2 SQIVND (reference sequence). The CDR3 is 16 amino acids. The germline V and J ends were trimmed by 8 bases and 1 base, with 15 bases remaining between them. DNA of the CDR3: TGTGCCAGTCGGGACGGGAGCTTATCTGGGGCCAACGTCCTGACTTTC. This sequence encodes CASRDGSLSGANVLTF.

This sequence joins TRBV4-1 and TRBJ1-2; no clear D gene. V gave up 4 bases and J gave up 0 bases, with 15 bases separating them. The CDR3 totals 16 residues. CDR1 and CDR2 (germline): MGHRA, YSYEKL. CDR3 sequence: CASSPHRLGSNYGYTF. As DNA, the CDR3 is TGCGCCAGCAGCCCCCACCGACTCGGTTCTAACTATGGCTACACCTTC.

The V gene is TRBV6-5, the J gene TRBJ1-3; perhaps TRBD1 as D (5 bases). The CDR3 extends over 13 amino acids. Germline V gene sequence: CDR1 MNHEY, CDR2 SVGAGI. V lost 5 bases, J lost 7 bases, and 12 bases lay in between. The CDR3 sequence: CASSPPGVNTIYF. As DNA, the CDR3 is TGTGCCAGCAGTCCTCCGGGGGTGAACACCATATATTTT.

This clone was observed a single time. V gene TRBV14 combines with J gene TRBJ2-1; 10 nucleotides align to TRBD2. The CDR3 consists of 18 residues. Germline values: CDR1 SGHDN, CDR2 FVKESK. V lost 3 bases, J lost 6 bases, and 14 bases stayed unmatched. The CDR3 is CASSHAGTSEWWGNEQFF. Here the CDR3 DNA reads TGTGCCAGCAGCCACGCCGGGACTAGCGAATGGTGGGGCAATGAGCAGTTCTTC.

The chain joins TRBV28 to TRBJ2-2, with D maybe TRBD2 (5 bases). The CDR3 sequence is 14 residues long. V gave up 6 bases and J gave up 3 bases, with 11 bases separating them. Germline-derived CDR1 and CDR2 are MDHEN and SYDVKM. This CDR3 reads CASRRERDTGELFF. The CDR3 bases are TGTGCCAGCAGGAGGGAGAGGGACACCGGGGAGCTGTTTTTT.

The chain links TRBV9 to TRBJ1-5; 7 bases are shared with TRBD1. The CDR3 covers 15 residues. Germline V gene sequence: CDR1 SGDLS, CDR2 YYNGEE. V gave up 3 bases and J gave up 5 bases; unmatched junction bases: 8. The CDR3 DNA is TGTGCCAGCAGCGCTACAGGGGACCCCCATCAGCCCCAGCATTTT. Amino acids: CASSATGDPHQPQHF.

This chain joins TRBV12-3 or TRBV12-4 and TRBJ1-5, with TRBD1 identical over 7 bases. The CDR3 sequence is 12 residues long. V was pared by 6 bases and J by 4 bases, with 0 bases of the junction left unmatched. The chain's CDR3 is CASSRGNQPQHF. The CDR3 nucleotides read TGTGCCAGCAGCAGGGGGAATCAGCCCCAGCATTTT.

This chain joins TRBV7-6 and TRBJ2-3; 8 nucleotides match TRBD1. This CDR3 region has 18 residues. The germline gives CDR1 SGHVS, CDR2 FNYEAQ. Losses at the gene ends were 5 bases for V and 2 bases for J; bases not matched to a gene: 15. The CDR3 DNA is TGTGCCAGCAGCGCCTCCGGGACAGGTCTTACTATCACAGATACGCAGTATTTT. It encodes CASSASGTGLTITDTQYF.

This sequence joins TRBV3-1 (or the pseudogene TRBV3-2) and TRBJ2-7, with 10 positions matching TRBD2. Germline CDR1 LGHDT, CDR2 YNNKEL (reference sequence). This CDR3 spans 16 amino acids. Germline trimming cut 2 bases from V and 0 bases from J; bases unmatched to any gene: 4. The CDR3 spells CASSQPGTSASYEQYF. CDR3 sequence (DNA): TGTGCCAGCAGCCAACCTGGGACTAGCGCCTCCTACGAGCAGTACTTC.

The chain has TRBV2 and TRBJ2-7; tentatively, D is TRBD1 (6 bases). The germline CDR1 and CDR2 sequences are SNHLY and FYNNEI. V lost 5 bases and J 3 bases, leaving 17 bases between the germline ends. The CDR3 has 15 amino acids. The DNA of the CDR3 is TGTGCCAGCAGTCAGAGGGACATTGCTAACTACGAGCAGTACTTC. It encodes CASSQRDIANYEQYF.

The CDR3 DNA reads TGTGCCAGCAGCTTAGCCGCAGGATCTGGGGCCAACGTCCTGACTTTC. Its protein product is CASSLAAGSGANVLTF. The V gene is TRBV7-9, the J gene TRBJ2-6; D is unclear. CDR1 is SEHNR, CDR2 FQNEAQ, per germline (reference sequence). Trimming shortened V by 0 bases and J by 1 base, and 7 bases separated the two germline ends. This CDR3 is built from 16 residues.

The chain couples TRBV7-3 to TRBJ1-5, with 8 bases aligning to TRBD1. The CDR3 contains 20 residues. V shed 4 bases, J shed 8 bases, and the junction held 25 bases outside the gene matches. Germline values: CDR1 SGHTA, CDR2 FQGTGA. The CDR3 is CASSSKKLLRSGTGGEPQHF. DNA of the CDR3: TGTGCCAGCAGCTCAAAAAAGTTATTAAGAAGCGGGACAGGAGGTGAGCCCCAGCATTTT.

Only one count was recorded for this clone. CDR3 region: CASGPQGAYNEKLFF. The DNA for the CDR3 is TGTGCCAGCGGGCCCCAGGGGGCGTATAATGAAAAACTGTTTTTT. The rearrangement joins TRBV25-1 to TRBJ1-4; 8 bases are a match to TRBD1. After removal of 8 bases from V and 4 bases from J, the junction contained 9 bases not matched to a gene. The CDR3 covers 15 residues. The germline V gene encodes CDR1 MGHDK and CDR2 SYGVNS.

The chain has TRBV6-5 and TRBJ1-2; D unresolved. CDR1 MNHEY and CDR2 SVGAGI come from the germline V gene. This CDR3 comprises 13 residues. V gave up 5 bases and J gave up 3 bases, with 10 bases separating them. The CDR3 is CASSRGFDYGYTF. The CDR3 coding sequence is TGTGCCAGCAGTCGAGGGTTTGACTATGGCTACACCTTC.